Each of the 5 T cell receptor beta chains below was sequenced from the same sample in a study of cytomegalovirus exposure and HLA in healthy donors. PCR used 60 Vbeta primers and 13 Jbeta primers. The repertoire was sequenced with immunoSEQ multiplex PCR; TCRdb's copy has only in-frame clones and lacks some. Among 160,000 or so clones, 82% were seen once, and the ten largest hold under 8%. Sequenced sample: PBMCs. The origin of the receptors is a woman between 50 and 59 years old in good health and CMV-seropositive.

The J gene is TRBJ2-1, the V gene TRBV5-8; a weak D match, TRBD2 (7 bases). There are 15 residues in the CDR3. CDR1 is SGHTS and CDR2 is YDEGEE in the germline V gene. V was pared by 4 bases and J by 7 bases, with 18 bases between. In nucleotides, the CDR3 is TGTGCCAGCAGCCGTGCGCAGGGGAGGGCTAATGAGCAGTTCTTC. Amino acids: CASSRAQGRANEQFF.

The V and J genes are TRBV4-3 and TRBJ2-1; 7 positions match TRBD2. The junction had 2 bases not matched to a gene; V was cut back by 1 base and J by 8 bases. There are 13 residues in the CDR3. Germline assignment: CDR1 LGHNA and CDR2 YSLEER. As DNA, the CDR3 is TGCGCCAGCAGCCAAGTTCGGGGGGATGAGCAGTTCTTC. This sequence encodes CASSQVRGDEQFF.

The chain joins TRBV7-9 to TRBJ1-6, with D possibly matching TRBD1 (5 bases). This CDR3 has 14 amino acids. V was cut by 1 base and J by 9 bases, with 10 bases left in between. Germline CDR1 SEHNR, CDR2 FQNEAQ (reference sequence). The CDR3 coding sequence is TGTGCCAGCAGCTTAGGGGGCGGGGGTTCACCCCTCCACTTT. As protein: CASSLGGGGSPLHF.

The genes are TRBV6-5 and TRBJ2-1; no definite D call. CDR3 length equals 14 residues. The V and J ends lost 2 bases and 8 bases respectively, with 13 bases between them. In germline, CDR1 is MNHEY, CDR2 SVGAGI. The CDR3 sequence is CASSYLGAQYEQFF. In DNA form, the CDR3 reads TGTGCCAGCAGTTACCTAGGAGCCCAATATGAGCAGTTCTTC.

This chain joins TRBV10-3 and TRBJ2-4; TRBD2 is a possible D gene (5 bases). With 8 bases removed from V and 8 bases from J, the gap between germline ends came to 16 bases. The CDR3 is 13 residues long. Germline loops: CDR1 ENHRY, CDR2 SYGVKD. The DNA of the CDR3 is TGTGCCATCCAACCCTCATCGGAGGACATTCAGTACTTC. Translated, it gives CAIQPSSEDIQYF.